These T cell receptor beta chains were read from a single sample in a study of identical twins. TCRdb passed the 5' RACE reads through MiXCR, listing each CDR3 protein once. The sample carries hundreds of thousands of distinct CDR3 sequences, around 8% recorded once. This sample also appeared in a second study, on yellow fever vaccine responses in identical twins.

Material: memory (CD45RO+) T cells sorted from blood. The receptor source for this set is a woman aged 18-29 years in good health. The CDR3 runs from the conserved cysteine through the conserved F or W. Fields, in order: D gene, V gene, CDR3 length, clone size, J gene, CDR3 protein, CDR3 DNA. A D gene is named only where the DNA matches it firmly. Where a row states a size, it is once, few, many or the class of an expanded clone; other rows omit it.

>NA|TRBV9|15|few|TRBJ1-3
CASSVSTGSGNTIYF
TGTGCCAGCAGCGTTAGTACAGGGAGTGGAAACACCATATATTTT
>TRBD1|TRBV20-1|13|NA|TRBJ1-1
CSAARQGSTEAFF
TGCAGTGCGGCTCGACAGGGATCCACTGAAGCTTTCTTT
>TRBD1|TRBV12-3/TRBV12-4|14|NA|TRBJ1-6
CASRLAGGNSPLHF
TGTGCCAGCAGGCTGGCAGGGGGTAATTCACCCCTCCACTTT
>TRBD2|TRBV7-2|19|many|TRBJ2-1
CASSLAPWFGSGSYNEQFF
TGTGCCAGCAGCTTAGCCCCATGGTTTGGTAGCGGGAGCTACAATGAGCAGTTCTTC
>NA|TRBV29-1|13|many|TRBJ2-3
CSVDRQRTDTQYF
TGCAGCGTCGATAGGCAGCGCACAGATACGCAGTATTTT
>NA|TRBV5-1|11|NA|TRBJ2-7
CASSLDSEQYF
TGCGCCAGCAGCTTGGACTCCGAGCAGTACTTC
>NA|TRBV20-1|12|many|TRBJ1-1
CSAEDPNTEAFF
TGCAGTGCTGAGGACCCGAACACTGAAGCTTTCTTT
>NA|TRBV18|13|few|TRBJ2-7
CASSPAPAGEQYF
TGTGCCAGCTCACCGGCCCCGGCGGGGGAGCAGTACTTC
>NA|TRBV18|17|few|TRBJ1-4
CASSPVPFESTNEKLFF
TGTGCCAGCTCGCCAGTACCTTTCGAATCAACTAATGAAAAACTGTTTTTT
>TRBD1|TRBV29-1|13|few|TRBJ2-7
CSVWDRLSYEQYF
TGCAGCGTTTGGGACAGGTTGTCCTACGAGCAGTACTTC
>TRBD1|TRBV5-6|16|few|TRBJ2-3
CASSLGGTGTTDTQYF
TGTGCCAGCAGCTTGGGTGGGACAGGGACAACAGATACGCAGTATTTT